These 27 T cell receptor beta chains were all obtained from the same sample, sequenced in a study of cytomegalovirus exposure and HLA in healthy donors. The primer mix had 60 Vbeta and 13 Jbeta primers. Libraries were prepared by immunoSEQ multiplex PCR; TCRdb keeps only in-frame clonotypes and omits some of them. The table includes roughly 170,000 clones, over 80% detected once. Sequences were obtained from PBMCs. The receptors come from a man aged 50-59 years in good health and CMV-seronegative.

This clone was seen just once. This rearrangement joins TRBV28 to TRBJ2-7; 7 bases are a match to TRBD1. CDR1 is MDHEN and CDR2 is SYDVKM in the germline V gene. The CDR3 spans 15 residues. The junction had 13 bases not matched to a gene; V was cut back by 9 bases and J by 2 bases. The CDR3 is CASFHRDSPTYEQYF. The DNA for the CDR3 is TGTGCCAGTTTTCACCGGGACAGTCCGACCTACGAGCAGTACTTC.

This chain joins TRBV19 and TRBJ1-1; D remains ambiguous. The CDR3 is made up of 14 amino acids. The germline CDR1 and CDR2 sequences are LNHDA and SQIVND (reference sequence). V was cut by 5 bases and J by 1 base, with 11 bases left in between. This CDR3 is CASSFQSQNTEAFF. The CDR3 DNA reads as TGTGCCAGTAGTTTCCAGTCCCAGAACACTGAAGCTTTCTTT. The full variable domain, in which reference TRBV19 and TRBJ1-1 provide the parts outside the CDR3, is DGGITQSPKYLFRKEGQNVTLSCEQNLNHDAMYWYRQDPGQGLRLIYYSQIVNDFQKGDIAEGYSVSREKKESFPLTVTSAQKNPTAFYLCASSFQSQNTEAFFGQGTRLTVV.

Comment on this clone: The junction and the germline gene differ at one end; a read error may be behind it. The chain carries TRBV7-9 and TRBJ2-6; D perhaps matches TRBD1 (6 bases). CDR3 length: 16 amino acids. Germline V lookup: CDR1 SEHNR, CDR2 FQNEAQ (reference sequence). The CDR3 DNA reads as TGTTCCAGCAGCTTAAGAGAGGGGGCTGGGGCCAACGTCCTGACTTTC. Its protein is CSSSLREGAGANVLTF.

This chain uses TRBV30 with TRBJ2-7; D remains unclear. CDR1 and CDR2 (germline): GTSNPN, SVGIG (reference sequence). The CDR3 has 11 residues. V was pared by 1 base and J by 4 bases, with 5 bases between. CDR3 loop: CAWSAPYEQYF. The CDR3 nucleotides are TGTGCCTGGAGTGCCCCATACGAGCAGTACTTC.

This chain uses TRBV6-5 with TRBJ1-4; TRBD1 agrees at 8 bases. This CDR3 is 14 amino acids long. The V gene's germline CDR1 is MNHEY and CDR2 SVGAGI. Trimming took 4 bases from V and 8 from J; bases not matched to a gene: 6. CDR3 DNA sequence: TGTGCCAGCAGTTTCGGACAGGGTCGGGAAAAACTGTTTTTT. Its translation: CASSFGQGREKLFF.

This chain joins TRBV9 and TRBJ2-7; D is ambiguous. The length of the CDR3 is 13 residues. Trimming took 0 bases from V and 1 from J, leaving 5 bases between them. Germline CDR1 SGDLS, CDR2 YYNGEE. In DNA form, the CDR3 reads TGTGCCAGCAGCGTAGGGCCGTCCTACGAGCAGTACTTC. Translation gives CASSVGPSYEQYF.

This clone appeared once. CDR3 DNA: TGCGCCAGCAGCCAAGACCGCAAACCGGGACTAGCGTACTCCTACGAGCAGTACTTC. Translating gives CASSQDRKPGLAYSYEQYF. V and J are TRBV4-1 and TRBJ2-7, with 10 nucleotides matching TRBD2. The CDR3 is 19 amino acids. V trimming: 0 bases; J trimming: 0 bases; junction bases outside the gene matches: 11. In germline, CDR1 is MGHRA, CDR2 YSYEKL.

The chain recombines TRBV5-5 with TRBJ1-1, with TRBD1 matching 12 bases. The CDR3 consists of 15 residues. The junction had 12 bases not matched to a gene; V was cut back by 4 bases and J by 11 bases. The V gene's germline CDR1 is SGHKS and CDR2 YYEKEE (reference sequence). CDR3 protein: CASSRAGTGGPNAFF. CDR3 nucleotide sequence: TGTGCCAGCAGCCGGGCCGGGACAGGGGGCCCCAATGCTTTCTTT. The complete variable domain, with remaining parts taken from reference TRBV5-5 and TRBJ1-1, reads DAGVTQSPTHLIKTRGQQVTLRCSPISGHKSVSWYQQVLGQGPQFIFQYYEKEERGRGNFPDRFSARQFPNYSSELNVNALLLGDSALYLCASSRAGTGGPNAFFGQGTRLTVV.

V is TRBV18 and J is TRBJ1-2; weak D call: TRBD1 (5 bases). Germline V gives CDR1 KGHSH, CDR2 LQKENI. The CDR3 runs 19 residues. Trimming cost V 6 bases and J 6 bases, with 32 bases left between them. CDR3 region: CASSFLGGTAQIRLHGYTF. The CDR3 DNA reads TGTGCCAGCTCCTTCTTGGGGGGTACAGCCCAAATTAGGCTTCATGGCTACACCTTC.

CDR3 region: CASSVDGDYEQYF. CDR3 DNA: TGTGCCAGCAGCGTAGACGGGGACTACGAGCAGTACTTC. The chain is built from TRBV9 and TRBJ2-7, with D perhaps TRBD2 (5 bases). The CDR3 is 13 residues long. V lost 0 bases and J 3 bases, leaving 7 bases between the germline ends. Germline-derived CDR1 and CDR2 are SGDLS and YYNGEE.

The chain links TRBV4-3 to TRBJ2-2, with D tentatively TRBD1 (5 bases). Trimming pared 0 bases from V and 0 bases from J, leaving 14 bases between. The CDR3 contains 18 residues. Germline-derived CDR1 and CDR2 are LGHNA and YSLEER. The CDR3 loop reads CASSQDALYRTNTGELFF. The CDR3 nucleotides read TGCGCCAGCAGCCAAGATGCACTTTACAGGACGAACACCGGGGAGCTGTTTTTT.

This chain joins TRBV5-4 and TRBJ1-2; D is undetermined. The V end was cut by 2 bases, the J end by 4 bases, with 12 bases between. Germline V gene sequence: CDR1 SGHNT, CDR2 YYREEE (reference sequence). This CDR3 is 14 amino acids long. The CDR3 coding sequence is TGTGCCAGCAGCTTACCCTCCAGACTCTATGGCTACACCTTC. It codes for CASSLPSRLYGYTF. Full variable domain (missing parts from reference TRBV5-4 and TRBJ1-2): ETGVTQSPTHLIKTRGQQVTLRCSSQSGHNTVSWYQQALGQGPQFIFQYYREEENGRGNFPPRFSGLQFPNYSSELNVNALELDDSALYLCASSLPSRLYGYTFGSGTRLTVV.

This rearrangement joins TRBV11-2 to TRBJ2-7; a weak D match, TRBD2 (5 bases). Deletions cut 5 bases from V and 3 bases from J, with 11 bases between. Germline V CDR1 and CDR2: SGHAT, FQNNGV. CDR3 length: 13 residues. The CDR3 reads CASSIDYLYEQYF. For the CDR3, the DNA is TGTGCCAGCAGCATTGACTACCTCTACGAGCAGTACTTC.

The chain carries TRBV7-2 and TRBJ2-5; D unresolved. V dropped 7 bases and J dropped 5 bases, with 14 bases sitting between them. Germline CDR1 is SGHTA and CDR2 is FQGNSA. The CDR3 is made up of 13 amino acids. The CDR3, as DNA: TGTGCCAGCACCCCCGGAGCGCGGGAGACCCAGTACTTC. Its protein product is CASTPGARETQYF.

The chain is built from TRBV4-1 and TRBJ2-1, with 11 bases lining up with TRBD2. The CDR3 is 16 residues long. Germline V gene lookup returns CDR1 MGHRA and CDR2 YSYEKL. The trim removed 2 bases at V and 15 bases at J, leaving 15 bases unmatched. This CDR3 is CASSQPTSGSKPRLFF. The CDR3 region has the DNA TGCGCCAGCAGCCAACCCACTAGCGGGAGTAAACCCCGGCTGTTCTTC.

The chain employs TRBV11-2 and TRBJ1-1; no clear D gene. CDR3 length: 14 amino acids. Germline V gives CDR1 SGHAT, CDR2 FQNNGV. V was trimmed by 2 bases and J by 2 bases, leaving 9 bases between them. The CDR3 loop reads CASSLNAANTEAFF. CDR3 nucleotides: TGTGCCAGCAGCTTAAACGCGGCCAACACTGAAGCTTTCTTT.

The chain uses TRBV4-3 and TRBJ1-3; D is undetermined. Germline lookup yields CDR1 LGHNA and CDR2 YSLEER. Trimming removed 4 bases at V and 3 bases at J, with 7 bases between. There are 13 residues in the CDR3. In DNA form, the CDR3 reads TGCGCCAGCAGCCTTTATCGTGGAAACACCATATATTTT. As protein: CASSLYRGNTIYF.

Remarks on this clone: The junction does not match germline at one end; this may be a read error. The V call is TRBV4-1, the J call TRBJ2-2; 7 bases map to TRBD2. The CDR3 spans 18 residues. Germline assignment: CDR1 MGHRA and CDR2 YSYEKL. CDR3 bases: TGCGCCAGCAGCCAAGGTCTTCTTAGGCGGGAGAACGCCGGGGAGCTGTTTTTT. Translation: CASSQGLLRRENAGELFF.

The chain employs TRBV5-1 and TRBJ1-1; TRBD1 agrees at 8 bases. The CDR3 has 15 residues. Germline-derived CDR1 and CDR2 are SGHRS and YFSETQ. J was trimmed by 1 base and V by 1 base; bases with no gene match: 3. CDR3 loop: CASSLQGAENTEAFF. DNA for the CDR3: TGCGCCAGCAGCTTGCAGGGGGCGGAGAACACTGAAGCTTTCTTT.

J is TRBJ2-5 and V is TRBV7-9; 9 bases match TRBD1. V lost 4 bases to trimming and J lost 4 bases; unmatched junction nucleotides: 4. The CDR3 totals 14 residues. Germline V lookup: CDR1 SEHNR, CDR2 FQNEAQ (reference sequence). The CDR3 reads CASSSRQGGETQYF. The CDR3 DNA sequence: TGTGCCAGCAGCTCCCGACAGGGGGGAGAGACCCAGTACTTC.

This chain connects TRBV15 to TRBJ2-3; 7 bases line up with TRBD1. Per the germline V gene, CDR1 is LNHNV and CDR2 is YYDKDF (reference sequence). CDR3 length: 16 amino acids. V lost 3 bases, J lost 2 bases, and 8 bases stayed unmatched. The CDR3 loop reads CATSRPPGQHTDTQYF. CDR3 in DNA: TGTGCCACCAGCAGGCCCCCGGGACAGCACACAGATACGCAGTATTTT.

The chain links TRBV7-8 to TRBJ2-7, with D perhaps TRBD2 (7 bases). Germline-derived CDR1 and CDR2 are SGHVS and FQNEAQ. This CDR3 is built from 17 residues. V was trimmed by 0 bases and J by 6 bases, leaving 21 bases between them. The CDR3 loop reads CASSLALRGRGGGEQYF. For the CDR3, the DNA is TGTGCCAGCAGCTTAGCGCTCAGAGGGAGGGGAGGGGGCGAGCAGTACTTC.

The chain is built from TRBV4-2 and TRBJ2-5, with 12 positions matching TRBD2. From germline, CDR1 is LGHNA and CDR2 YNFKEQ. The J segment lost 5 bases and the V segment lost 3 bases, leaving 7 bases of the junction unmatched. The CDR3 contains 16 residues. The CDR3 spells CASSHASGRARETQYF. CDR3 nucleotide sequence: TGTGCCAGCAGCCACGCTAGCGGGAGGGCCCGGGAGACCCAGTACTTC.

CDR3 in amino acids: CASSPQGSRSPLHF. The CDR3 DNA is TGTGCCAGCAGCCCACAGGGGTCTCGGTCACCCCTCCACTTT. This chain joins TRBV7-2 and TRBJ1-6; 7 bases align to TRBD1. Germline V gene sequence: CDR1 SGHTA, CDR2 FQGNSA. This CDR3 has 14 amino acids. The junction had 8 bases not matched to a gene; V was cut back by 5 bases and J by 10 bases.

In DNA, the CDR3 is TGCGCCAGCAGCTTCAAGCAATTGAACACTGAAGCTTTCTTT. It specifies CASSFKQLNTEAFF. The rearrangement joins TRBV5-1 to TRBJ1-1, with D uncertain. This CDR3 comprises 14 residues. Per germline, CDR1 SGHRS and CDR2 YFSETQ. V was shortened by 2 bases and J by 0 bases, with 8 bases between the two germline ends.

The chain has TRBV11-3 and TRBJ2-2; 9 bases fit TRBD1. This CDR3 spans 15 amino acids. Germline CDR1 SGHNT, CDR2 YENEEA. V shed 5 bases, J shed 5 bases, and the junction held 6 bases outside the gene matches. CDR3 bases: TGTGCCAGCAGCATCGGACAGGGGAGGACCGGGGAGCTGTTTTTT. It is translated as CASSIGQGRTGELFF.

The chain couples TRBV6-5 to TRBJ2-5; 11 nucleotides match TRBD2. The end of the DNA fits TRBJ2-7 better, so the J call may be wrong. CDR1 and CDR2 (germline): MNHEY, SVGAGI. This CDR3 contains 15 residues. The CDR3 nucleotides read TGTGCCAGCAGTCTTATAGCGGGGGGGCCCAACGAGCAGTACTTC. Translation gives CASSLIAGGPNEQYF.